These T cell receptor beta chains were read from a single sample in a study of T cells in Graves' hyperthyroidism and ophthalmopathy. TCRdb redid the calling of the multiplex PCR reads with MiXCR, one entry per CDR3 protein. The table records fewer than 200,000 distinct CDR3 sequences, approximately 9% of them present only once. Material: blood. All receptors come from a woman under 30 with Graves' hyperthyroidism that later progressed to Graves' ophthalmopathy. CDR3s include the opening cysteine and the closing phenylalanine or tryptophan. A D gene is named only where the DNA matches it firmly. The listing skips clone size in some rows; elsewhere it reads once, few, many or a size class.

J,size,D,V,CDR3,DNA
TRBJ1-4,many,TRBD1,TRBV18,CASSPGQPNEKLFF,TGTGCCAGCTCTCCGGGACAGCCTAATGAAAAACTGTTTTTT
TRBJ2-7,few,TRBD2,TRBV30,CAWRLAGGREQYF,TGTGCCTGGAGACTAGCGGGAGGGCGTGAGCAGTACTTC
TRBJ1-3,many,.,TRBV12-3/TRBV12-4,CASTPDGNTIYF,TGTGCCAGCACCCCGGATGGAAACACCATATATTTT
TRBJ1-5,many,TRBD1,TRBV4-1,CASSRGQGDQPQHF,TGCGCCAGCAGCCGGGGACAGGGTGATCAGCCCCAGCATTTT
TRBJ2-7,many,TRBD1,TRBV6-2/TRBV6-3,CASSLDRASEQYF,TGTGCCAGCAGTTTGGACAGGGCTAGCGAGCAGTACTTC
TRBJ2-2,.,.,TRBV4-2,CASSQEGARTGELFF,TGTGCCAGCAGCCAAGAGGGGGCACGCACCGGGGAGCTGTTTTTT
TRBJ2-5,many,.,TRBV13,CASSLVSNLQETQYF,TGTGCCAGCAGCTTAGTTTCCAACCTCCAAGAGACCCAGTACTTC
TRBJ2-2,.,.,TRBV24-1,CATSGQGITGELFF,TGTGCCACCAGTGGCCAGGGGATCACCGGGGAGCTGTTTTTT
TRBJ1-5,many,.,TRBV30,CAWTGGLGNQPQHF,TGTGCCTGGACCGGGGGGCTGGGAAATCAGCCCCAGCATTTT
TRBJ2-7,many,TRBD1,TRBV27,CASSSTGFEQYF,TGTGCCAGCAGCTCGACAGGGTTCGAGCAGTACTTC
TRBJ2-5,many,TRBD2,TRBV20-1,CSARVERQLAGGPQETQYF,TGCAGTGCTAGAGTTGAGCGGCAACTAGCGGGAGGGCCTCAAGAGACCCAGTACTTC
TRBJ2-5,few,TRBD2,TRBV30,CAWGPGLGPQYF,TGTGCCTGGGGCCCGGGACTAGGGCCCCAGTACTTC
TRBJ2-2,many,TRBD1,TRBV7-6,CASSLAGQGANGELFF,TGTGCCAGCAGCTTAGCGGGACAGGGGGCGAACGGGGAGCTGTTTTTT
TRBJ2-1,few,.,TRBV4-1,CASSYRTKVDEQFF,TGCGCCAGCAGCTACAGGACGAAGGTCGATGAGCAGTTCTTC
TRBJ2-5,many,TRBD2,TRBV3-1,CASSHPTSVGGETQYF,TGTGCCAGCAGCCACCCTACTAGCGTGGGGGGGGAGACCCAGTACTTC
TRBJ2-7,many,TRBD1,TRBV7-9,CASSVRGDRAFSYEQYF,TGTGCCAGCAGCGTAAGAGGGGACAGGGCGTTTTCCTACGAGCAGTACTTC
TRBJ2-3,few,.,TRBV7-6,CASSPQRLTDTQYF,TGTGCCAGCAGCCCTCAGAGGCTCACAGATACGCAGTATTTT
TRBJ1-2,few,.,TRBV5-6,CASTSISRLSLYGYTF,TGTGCCAGCACCTCAATTAGTAGGCTGTCACTCTATGGCTACACCTTC
TRBJ2-2,many,.,TRBV28,CASNTLIRRGPGELFF,TGTGCCAGCAACACACTGATCCGTCGCGGACCCGGGGAGCTGTTTTTT
TRBJ2-7,.,TRBD2,TRBV4-1,CASSQTLAGFSEQYF,TGCGCCAGCAGCCAGACCCTAGCGGGATTCAGCGAGCAGTACTTC
TRBJ1-3,.,.,TRBV18,CASSPRRQLSGNTIYF,TGTGCCAGCTCACCACGTAGACAGCTCTCTGGAAACACCATATATTTT
TRBJ2-1,many,TRBD2,TRBV5-1,CASSFGAGVRNEQFF,TGCGCCAGCAGCTTCGGAGCGGGAGTACGGAATGAGCAGTTCTTC
TRBJ2-1,.,.,TRBV10-3,CAISEAKDLSYNEQFF,TGTGCCATCAGTGAGGCGAAAGACCTCTCCTACAATGAGCAGTTCTTC
TRBJ2-1,many,TRBD2,TRBV13,CASSGGRALGNEQFF,TGTGCCAGCTCCGGGGGGAGGGCCTTGGGCAATGAGCAGTTCTTC
TRBJ1-3,few,.,TRBV5-6,CASSLGRPSGNTIYF,TGTGCCAGCAGCCTGGGACGACCCTCTGGAAACACCATATATTTT
TRBJ1-1,many,TRBD1,TRBV9,CASSVGDSLHEAFF,TGTGCCAGCAGCGTAGGGGACAGTCTACATGAAGCTTTCTTT
TRBJ2-5,many,TRBD1,TRBV12-3/TRBV12-4,CASSLAGQGIEETQYF,TGTGCCAGCAGTTTAGCCGGACAGGGGATCGAAGAGACCCAGTACTTC
TRBJ2-5,many,.,TRBV20-1,CSASGANQETQYF,TGCAGTGCTAGCGGAGCTAACCAAGAGACCCAGTACTTC
TRBJ1-1,many,.,TRBV4-1,CASSQESALMNTEAFF,TGCGCCAGCAGCCAAGAATCAGCCTTAATGAACACTGAAGCTTTCTTT
TRBJ2-1,many,.,TRBV3-1,CASSQGLLSEQFF,TGTGCCAGCAGCCAAGGACTCCTCAGTGAGCAGTTCTTC
TRBJ1-3,few,.,TRBV3-1,CASSQEVVGTSGNTIYF,TGTGCCAGCAGCCAAGAGGTGGTGGGGACCTCTGGAAACACCATATATTTT
TRBJ2-1,.,.,TRBV5-1,CASSLGSHSYNEQFF,TGCGCCAGCAGCTTGGGCTCTCACTCCTACAATGAGCAGTTCTTC
TRBJ2-2,.,.,TRBV20-1,CSARDLSGVWTGELFF,TGCAGTGCTAGAGATCTTTCCGGGGTTTGGACCGGGGAGCTGTTTTTT
TRBJ1-4,many,.,TRBV7-8,CASSSLKQKTGPNEKLFF,TGTGCCAGCAGCTCACTCAAGCAGAAGACAGGCCCTAATGAAAAACTGTTTTTT
TRBJ2-3,many,TRBD2,TRBV30,CAWRQAGGTDTQYF,TGTGCCTGGAGGCAGGCGGGGGGCACAGATACGCAGTATTTT
TRBJ2-7,many,.,TRBV30,CASTGHSYEQYF,TGTGCCTCGACAGGACACTCCTACGAGCAGTACTTC
TRBJ2-5,many,.,TRBV20-1,CSAERGEETQYF,TGCAGTGCTGAACGGGGAGAAGAGACCCAGTACTTC
TRBJ1-1,many,.,TRBV3-1,CASSRWRALRDTEAFF,TGTGCCAGCAGCCGGTGGCGGGCCTTACGTGACACTGAAGCTTTCTTT
TRBJ2-7,many,TRBD1,TRBV18,CASSPPSGQGAREQYF,TGTGCCAGCTCACCACCTTCGGGACAGGGGGCTCGTGAGCAGTACTTC
TRBJ1-1,many,.,TRBV2,CASNAANTEAFF,TGTGCCAGCAATGCAGCCAACACTGAAGCTTTCTTT
TRBJ2-7,many,.,TRBV7-2,CASSLKVGYEQYF,TGTGCCAGCAGCTTAAAGGTGGGCTACGAGCAGTACTTC
TRBJ2-7,.,.,TRBV12-3/TRBV12-4,CASRRDLLDERYF,TGTGCCAGCAGACGAGACCTCCTAGACGAGCGGTACTTC
TRBJ2-3,many,.,TRBV20-1,CSARLPTDTQYF,TGCAGTGCTAGACTCCCCACAGATACGCAGTATTTT
TRBJ1-1,many,.,TRBV24-1,CATSRWEGRDTEAFF,TGTGCCACCAGTCGCTGGGAGGGGAGAGACACTGAAGCTTTCTTT
TRBJ2-5,.,.,TRBV7-8,CASSWDRALAGTLEETQYF,TGTGCCAGCAGCTGGGACAGGGCACTAGCGGGAACGCTAGAAGAGACCCAGTACTTC
TRBJ1-1,.,.,TRBV18,CASSPQGYTEAFF,TGTGCCAGCTCACCACAGGGTTATACTGAAGCTTTCTTT
TRBJ2-7,many,.,TRBV6-1,CASSHPVGAYEQYF,TGTGCCAGCAGTCACCCGGTCGGGGCCTACGAGCAGTACTTC
TRBJ2-1,.,TRBD1,TRBV6-4,CASSDSGTGGNEQFF,TGTGCCAGCAGTGACTCCGGGACAGGGGGCAATGAGCAGTTCTTC
TRBJ2-5,.,TRBD2,TRBV12-3/TRBV12-4,CASETSGSQETQYF,TGTGCCAGCGAAACTAGCGGCTCCCAAGAGACCCAGTACTTC
TRBJ2-3,.,TRBD2,TRBV19,CASSIDLASGAGSDTQYF,TGTGCCAGTAGTATAGATCTGGCTAGCGGAGCCGGTTCAGATACGCAGTATTTT
TRBJ2-3,few,TRBD1,TRBV27,CATSDRGSTDTQYF,TGTGCCACCTCGGACAGGGGCTCTACAGATACGCAGTATTTT
TRBJ1-1,many,.,TRBV7-9,CASSTGGDMNTEAFF,TGTGCCAGCAGTACTGGGGGGGACATGAACACTGAAGCTTTCTTT
TRBJ1-1,many,.,TRBV28,CASSLSTEVNTEAFF,TGTGCCAGCAGTTTATCGACGGAGGTTAACACTGAAGCTTTCTTT
TRBJ2-1,few,TRBD2,TRBV24-1,CATSDLPKRGSSYNEQFF,TGTGCCACCAGTGATTTGCCAAAGCGGGGTAGCTCCTACAATGAGCAGTTCTTC